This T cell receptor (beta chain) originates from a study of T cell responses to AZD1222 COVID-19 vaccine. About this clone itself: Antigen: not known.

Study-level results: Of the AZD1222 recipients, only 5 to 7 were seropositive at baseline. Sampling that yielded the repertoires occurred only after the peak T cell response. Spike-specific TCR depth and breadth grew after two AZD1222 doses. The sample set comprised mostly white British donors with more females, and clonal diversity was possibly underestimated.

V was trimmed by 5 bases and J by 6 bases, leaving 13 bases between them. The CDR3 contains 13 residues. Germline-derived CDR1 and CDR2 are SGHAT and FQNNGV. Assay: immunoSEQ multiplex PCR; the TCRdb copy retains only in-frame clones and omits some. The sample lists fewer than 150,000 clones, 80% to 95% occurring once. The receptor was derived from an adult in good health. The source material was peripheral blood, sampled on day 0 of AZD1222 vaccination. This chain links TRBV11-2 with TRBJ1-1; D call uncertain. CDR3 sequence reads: CASSRQSGAEAFF. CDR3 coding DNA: TGTGCCAGCAGCCGACAATCTGGGGCTGAAGCTTTCTTT.